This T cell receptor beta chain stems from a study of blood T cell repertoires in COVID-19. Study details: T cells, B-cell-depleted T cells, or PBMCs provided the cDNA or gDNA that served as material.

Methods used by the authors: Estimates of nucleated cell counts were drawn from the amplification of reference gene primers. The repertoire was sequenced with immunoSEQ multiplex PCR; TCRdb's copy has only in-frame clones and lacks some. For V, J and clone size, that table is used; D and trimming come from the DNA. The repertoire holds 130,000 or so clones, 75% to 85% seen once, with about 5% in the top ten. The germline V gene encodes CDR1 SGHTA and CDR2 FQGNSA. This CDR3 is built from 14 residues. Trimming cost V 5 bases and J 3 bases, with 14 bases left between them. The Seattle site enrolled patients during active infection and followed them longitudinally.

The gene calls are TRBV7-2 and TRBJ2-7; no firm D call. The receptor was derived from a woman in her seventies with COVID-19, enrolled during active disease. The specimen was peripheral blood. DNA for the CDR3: TGTGCCAGCAGCAGCTTAGGAGAAGTCTACGAGCAGTACTTC. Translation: CASSSLGEVYEQYF.